The 15 T cell receptor beta chains below were found in one sample sequenced in a study of T cell responses to AZD1222 COVID-19 vaccine. Assay used: immunoSEQ multiplex PCR; TCRdb lists only in-frame clones, some missing. The sample includes roughly 120,000 clones, around 90% of them seen just once. Sample: peripheral blood, taken on day 0 of AZD1222 vaccination. All receptors come from an adult in good health.

The chain carries TRBV6-5 and TRBJ2-7; possibly TRBD1 for D (6 bases). The germline V and J ends were trimmed by 6 bases and 3 bases, with 15 bases remaining between them. The CDR3 sequence is 14 residues long. CDR1 MNHEY and CDR2 SVGAGI come from the germline V gene. CDR3 sequence: CASRQYRDFYEQYF. CDR3 DNA: TGTGCCAGCAGACAATACAGGGATTTCTACGAGCAGTACTTC.

The J gene is TRBJ1-5, the V gene TRBV19; a weak D match, TRBD1 (6 bases). CDR3 length: 15 amino acids. Trimming left V 11 bases short and J 2 bases short, with 19 bases between. Germline V gives CDR1 LNHDA, CDR2 SQIVND (reference sequence). The CDR3 is CAVQGIGAGNQPQHF. CDR3 bases: TGTGCCGTTCAGGGGATTGGAGCAGGCAATCAGCCCCAGCATTTT.

The chain links TRBV7-3 to TRBJ2-1; D assignment may be TRBD1 or TRBD2 (5 bases each). The germline gives CDR1 SGHTA, CDR2 FQGTGA. V gave up 1 base and J gave up 9 bases, with 13 bases separating them. The CDR3 is 14 amino acids. CDR3 bases: TGTGCCAGCAGCTTAAGTTCCCCGGGGACTGAGCAGTTCTTC. Amino acid sequence: CASSLSSPGTEQFF.

The CDR3 DNA follows: TGTGCCTGGGGGGTGGGTGAGCAGTTCTTC. Protein product: CAWGVGEQFF. The V call is TRBV30, the J call TRBJ2-1; no definite D call. Germline-derived CDR1 and CDR2 are GTSNPN and SVGIG (reference sequence). The CDR3 loop spans 10 amino acids. The germline V and J ends were trimmed by 5 bases and 9 bases, with 8 bases remaining between them.

The chain employs TRBV19 and TRBJ1-1; no firm D call. V shed 7 bases and J shed 1 base, with 13 bases lying between them. From germline, CDR1 is LNHDA and CDR2 SQIVND (reference sequence). CDR3 length: 14 residues. The CDR3 sequence is CASTISWQNTEAFF. Written as DNA, the CDR3 is TGTGCCAGTACCATCAGCTGGCAGAACACTGAAGCTTTCTTT.

The chain links TRBV6-5 to TRBJ1-4; 7 nucleotides agree with TRBD1. This CDR3 is 16 amino acids long. V shed 4 bases, J shed 8 bases, and the junction held 13 bases outside the gene matches. The germline V gene encodes CDR1 MNHEY and CDR2 SVGAGI. This CDR3 reads CASSSVYRGRREKLFF. The CDR3 DNA is TGTGCCAGCAGTTCGGTCTACAGGGGTCGTAGGGAAAAACTGTTTTTT.

The CDR3 sequence is CASSYRGVDTEAFF. CDR3 nucleotide sequence: TGCGCCAGCAGCTACAGGGGAGTGGACACTGAAGCTTTCTTT. The genes are TRBV5-1 and TRBJ1-1; 7 bases map to TRBD1. Germline assignment: CDR1 SGHRS and CDR2 YFSETQ. This CDR3 contains 14 residues. With V trimmed by 3 bases and J by 3 bases, 5 bases remained unmatched.

V usage is TRBV5-4 and J usage is TRBJ2-7; 8 bases are a match to TRBD1. The CDR3 is 15 residues long. Germline CDR1 and CDR2: SGHNT and YYREEE (reference sequence). Trimming at V came to 2 bases and at J to 6 bases, leaving 10 bases not matched to a gene. The CDR3 nucleotides are TGTGCCAGCAGCTTCCGGCAGGGGGCTTTTTCCGAGCAGTACTTC. It translates to CASSFRQGAFSEQYF.

The chain combines TRBV6-5 with TRBJ1-1, with D perhaps matching TRBD1 (5 bases). Trimming removed 6 bases at V and 4 bases at J, with 12 bases between. The CDR3 loop spans 13 amino acids. CDR1 and CDR2 (germline): MNHEY, SVGAGI. This CDR3 reads CASRFRGGTEAFF. The DNA of the CDR3 is TGTGCCAGCAGATTCCGGGGGGGCACTGAAGCTTTCTTT.

The rearrangement uses TRBV5-1 and TRBJ2-2; D gene unclear. Trimming stripped 6 bases from V and 1 base from J, with 10 bases between. Looked up from germline, CDR1 is SGHRS and CDR2 is YFSETQ. The CDR3 has 14 residues. CDR3 residues: CASKLIENTGELFF. CDR3 nucleotide sequence: TGCGCCAGCAAGCTCATTGAGAACACCGGGGAGCTGTTTTTT.

The chain has TRBV12-3 or TRBV12-4 and TRBJ1-5; D is uncertain. The CDR3 is 13 residues long. V lost 1 base and J lost 7, with 8 bases in between. The CDR3 nucleotides read TGTGCCAGCAGTTTAGGTTCCAGCCAGCCCCAGCATTTT. Amino acids: CASSLGSSQPQHF.

The gene calls are TRBV15 and TRBJ1-5; no clear D. This CDR3 is built from 16 residues. CDR1 and CDR2 from the germline V gene are LNHNV and YYDKDF (reference sequence). V lost 1 base to trimming and J lost 4 bases, with 14 bases between them. The CDR3 DNA reads TGTGCCACCAGCAGAGGTCCGCCCGGAGGGAATCAGCCCCAGCATTTT. Its protein product is CATSRGPPGGNQPQHF.

The chain recombines TRBV27 with TRBJ1-3; TRBD1 might be the D (6 bases). V was trimmed by 7 bases and J by 1 base, leaving 20 bases between them. The CDR3 spans 17 residues. Germline V CDR1 and CDR2: MNHEY, SMNVEV (reference sequence). The CDR3 sequence is CASTTLLRGRSGNTIYF. The CDR3, as DNA: TGTGCCAGCACTACCCTGCTACGGGGGCGATCTGGAAACACCATATATTTT.

The V gene is TRBV10-3, the J gene TRBJ2-1; the D call may be TRBD1 or TRBD2 (5 bases each). Germline-derived CDR1 and CDR2 are ENHRY and SYGVKD. The CDR3 runs to 13 residues. V shed 2 bases and J shed 10 bases, with 12 bases lying between them. CDR3: CAISEPGSEEQFF. The CDR3 DNA sequence: TGTGCCATCAGTGAGCCAGGGAGCGAGGAGCAGTTCTTC.

This clone was counted once. The V and J genes are TRBV7-2 and TRBJ2-1; D is uncertain. V dropped 0 bases and J dropped 4 bases, with 10 bases sitting between them. The CDR3 sequence is 15 residues long. Germline CDR1 is SGHTA and CDR2 is FQGNSA. DNA for the CDR3: TGTGCCAGCAGCTTAGCCCTACTCAAATACAATGAGCAGTTCTTC. Residues: CASSLALLKYNEQFF.